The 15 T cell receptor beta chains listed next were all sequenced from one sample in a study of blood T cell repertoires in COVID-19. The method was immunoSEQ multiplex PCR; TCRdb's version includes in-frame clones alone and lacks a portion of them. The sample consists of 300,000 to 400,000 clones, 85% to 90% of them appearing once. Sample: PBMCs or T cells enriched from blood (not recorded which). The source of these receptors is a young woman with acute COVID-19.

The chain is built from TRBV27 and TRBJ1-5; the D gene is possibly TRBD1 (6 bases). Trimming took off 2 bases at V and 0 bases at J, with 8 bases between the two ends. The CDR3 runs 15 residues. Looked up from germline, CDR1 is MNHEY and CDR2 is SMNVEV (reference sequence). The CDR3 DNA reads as TGTGCCAGCAGTTTAGGCAGGGGTAGCAATCAGCCCCAGCATTTT. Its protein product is CASSLGRGSNQPQHF.

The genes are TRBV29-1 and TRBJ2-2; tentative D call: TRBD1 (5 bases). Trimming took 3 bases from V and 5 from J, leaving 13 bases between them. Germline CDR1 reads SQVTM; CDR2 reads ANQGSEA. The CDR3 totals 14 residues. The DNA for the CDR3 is TGCAGCGTTGAGTCAGGGATGGAAACCGGGGAGCTGTTTTTT. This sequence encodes CSVESGMETGELFF.

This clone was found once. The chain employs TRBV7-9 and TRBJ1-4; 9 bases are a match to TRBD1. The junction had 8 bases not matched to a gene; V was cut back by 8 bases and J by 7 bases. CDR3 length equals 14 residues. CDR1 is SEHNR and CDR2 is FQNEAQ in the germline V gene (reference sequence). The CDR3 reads CASGKQGAGEKLFF. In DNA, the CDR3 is TGTGCCAGCGGCAAACAGGGGGCAGGTGAAAAACTGTTTTTT.

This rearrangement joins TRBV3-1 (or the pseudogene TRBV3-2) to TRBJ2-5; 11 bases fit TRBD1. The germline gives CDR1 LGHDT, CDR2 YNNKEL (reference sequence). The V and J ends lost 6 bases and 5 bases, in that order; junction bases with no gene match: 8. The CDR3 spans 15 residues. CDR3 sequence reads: CASRTPGQGGETQYF. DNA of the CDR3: TGTGCCAGCAGGACACCGGGACAGGGGGGGGAGACCCAGTACTTC.

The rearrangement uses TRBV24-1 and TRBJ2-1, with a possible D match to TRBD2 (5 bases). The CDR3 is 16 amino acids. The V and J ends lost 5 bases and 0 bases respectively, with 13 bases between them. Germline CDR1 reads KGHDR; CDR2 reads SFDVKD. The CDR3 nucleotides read TGTGCCACCAGTGGGCTTAGCGCGAGCTCCTACAATGAGCAGTTCTTC. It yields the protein CATSGLSASSYNEQFF.

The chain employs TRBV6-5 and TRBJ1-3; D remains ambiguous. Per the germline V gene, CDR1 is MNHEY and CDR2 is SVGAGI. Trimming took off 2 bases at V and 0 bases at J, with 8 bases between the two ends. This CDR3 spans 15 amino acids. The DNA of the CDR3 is TGTGCCAGCAGTTACGAGGGCGTCTCTGGAAACACCATATATTTT. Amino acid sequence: CASSYEGVSGNTIYF.

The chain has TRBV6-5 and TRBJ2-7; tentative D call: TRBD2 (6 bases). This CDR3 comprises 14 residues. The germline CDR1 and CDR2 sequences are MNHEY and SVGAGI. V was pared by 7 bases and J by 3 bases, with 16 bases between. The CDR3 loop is CASIPGGTRYEQYF. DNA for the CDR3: TGTGCCAGCATTCCCGGGGGTACTCGCTACGAGCAGTACTTC.

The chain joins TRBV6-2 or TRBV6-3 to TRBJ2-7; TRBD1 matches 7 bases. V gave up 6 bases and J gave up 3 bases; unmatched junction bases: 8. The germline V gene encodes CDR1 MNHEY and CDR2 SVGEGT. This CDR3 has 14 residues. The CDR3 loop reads CASSNAGTDYEQYF. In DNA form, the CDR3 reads TGTGCCAGCAGCAACGCCGGGACAGACTACGAGCAGTACTTC.

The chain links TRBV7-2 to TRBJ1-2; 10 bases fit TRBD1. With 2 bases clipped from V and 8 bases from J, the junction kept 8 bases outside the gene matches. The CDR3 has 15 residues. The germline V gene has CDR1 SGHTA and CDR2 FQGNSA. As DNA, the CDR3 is TGTGCCAGCAGCTTACAGGGACAGGGGATTTCGGGCTACACCTTC. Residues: CASSLQGQGISGYTF.

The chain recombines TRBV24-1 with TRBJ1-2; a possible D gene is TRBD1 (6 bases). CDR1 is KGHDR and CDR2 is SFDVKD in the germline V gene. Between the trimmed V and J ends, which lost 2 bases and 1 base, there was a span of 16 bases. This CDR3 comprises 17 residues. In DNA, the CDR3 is TGTGCCACCAGTGATTCAGCCTCTATGGACAGTAACTATGGCTACACCTTC. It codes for CATSDSASMDSNYGYTF.

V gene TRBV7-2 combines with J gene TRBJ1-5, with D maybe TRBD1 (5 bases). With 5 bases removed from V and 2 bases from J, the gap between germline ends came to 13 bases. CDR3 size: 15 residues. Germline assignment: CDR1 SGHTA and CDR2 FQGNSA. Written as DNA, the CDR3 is TGTGCCAGCAGCCCCCAGTGGGGGGGCAATCAGCCCCAGCATTTT. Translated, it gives CASSPQWGGNQPQHF.

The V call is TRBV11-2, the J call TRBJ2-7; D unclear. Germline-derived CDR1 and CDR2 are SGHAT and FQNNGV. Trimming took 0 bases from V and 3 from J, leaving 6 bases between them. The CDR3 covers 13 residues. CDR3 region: CASSLDRVYEQYF. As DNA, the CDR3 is TGTGCCAGCAGCTTAGATCGAGTCTACGAGCAGTACTTC.

The CDR3 DNA reads as TGTGCCACCAGCACCATCTATGGCTACACCTTC. Translating gives CATSTIYGYTF. The rearrangement uses TRBV15 and TRBJ1-2, with D unresolved. Trimming took 4 bases from V and 4 from J, leaving 4 bases between them. Germline assignment: CDR1 LNHNV and CDR2 YYDKDF (reference sequence). This CDR3 has 11 residues.

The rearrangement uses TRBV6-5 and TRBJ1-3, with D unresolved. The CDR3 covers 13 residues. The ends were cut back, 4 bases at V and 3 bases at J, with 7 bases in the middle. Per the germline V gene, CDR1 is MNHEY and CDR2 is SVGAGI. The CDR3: CASSSNYGNTIYF. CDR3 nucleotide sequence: TGTGCCAGCAGTTCAAACTATGGAAACACCATATATTTT.

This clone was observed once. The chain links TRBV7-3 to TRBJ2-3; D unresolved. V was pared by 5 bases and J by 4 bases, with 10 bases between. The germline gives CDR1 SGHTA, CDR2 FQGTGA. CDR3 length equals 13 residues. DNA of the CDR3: TGTGCCAGCAGCCTATTCCCCTCAGATACGCAGTATTTT. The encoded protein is CASSLFPSDTQYF.